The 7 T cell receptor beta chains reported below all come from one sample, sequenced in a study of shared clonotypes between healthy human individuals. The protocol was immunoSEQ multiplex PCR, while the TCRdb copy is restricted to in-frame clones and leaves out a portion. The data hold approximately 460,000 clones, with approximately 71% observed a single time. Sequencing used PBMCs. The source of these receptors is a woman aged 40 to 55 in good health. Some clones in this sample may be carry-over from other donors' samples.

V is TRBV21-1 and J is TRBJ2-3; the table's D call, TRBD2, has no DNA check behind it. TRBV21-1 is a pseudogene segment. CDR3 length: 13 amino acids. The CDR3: CAIPARHTDTQYF. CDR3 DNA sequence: TGTGCCATCCCGGCGCGGCACACAGATACGCAGTATTTT.

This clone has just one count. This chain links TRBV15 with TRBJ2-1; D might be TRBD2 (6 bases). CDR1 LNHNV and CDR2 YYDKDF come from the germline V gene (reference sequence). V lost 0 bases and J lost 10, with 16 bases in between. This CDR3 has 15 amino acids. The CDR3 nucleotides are TGTGCCACCAGCAGAGATTTGGAGGGGACCTCGGAGCAGTTCTTC. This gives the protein CATSRDLEGTSEQFF.

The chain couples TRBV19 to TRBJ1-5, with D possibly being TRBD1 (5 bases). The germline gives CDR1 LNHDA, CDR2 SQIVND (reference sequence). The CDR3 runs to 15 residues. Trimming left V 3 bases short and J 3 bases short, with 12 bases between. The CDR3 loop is CASSITGFNNQPQHF. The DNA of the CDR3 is TGTGCCAGTAGTATCACAGGCTTCAACAATCAGCCCCAGCATTTT.

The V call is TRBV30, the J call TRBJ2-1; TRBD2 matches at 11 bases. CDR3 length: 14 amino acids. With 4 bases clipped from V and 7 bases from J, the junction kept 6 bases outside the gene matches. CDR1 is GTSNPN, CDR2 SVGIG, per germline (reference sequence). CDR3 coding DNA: TGTGCCTGGACCCTAGCGGGGGGTAGGAATGAGCAGTTCTTC. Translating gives CAWTLAGGRNEQFF.

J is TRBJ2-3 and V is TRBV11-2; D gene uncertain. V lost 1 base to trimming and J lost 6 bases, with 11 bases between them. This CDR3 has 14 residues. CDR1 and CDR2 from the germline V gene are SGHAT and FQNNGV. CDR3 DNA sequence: TGTGCCAGCAGCTTAGGTCTGTTCCGGGATACGCAGTATTTT. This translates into CASSLGLFRDTQYF.

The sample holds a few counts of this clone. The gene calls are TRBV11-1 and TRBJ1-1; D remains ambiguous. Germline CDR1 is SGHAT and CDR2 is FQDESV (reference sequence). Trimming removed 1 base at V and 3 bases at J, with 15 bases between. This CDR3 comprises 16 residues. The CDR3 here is CASSLVALGNHTEAFF. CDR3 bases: TGTGCCAGCAGCTTAGTCGCTCTGGGGAATCACACTGAAGCTTTCTTT. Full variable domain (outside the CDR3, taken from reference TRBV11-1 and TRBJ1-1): EAEVAQSPRYKITEKSQAVAFWCDPISGHATLYWYRQILGQGPELLVQFQDESVVDDSQLPKDRFSAERLKGVDSTLKIQPAELGDSAMYLCASSLVALGNHTEAFFGQGTRLTVV.

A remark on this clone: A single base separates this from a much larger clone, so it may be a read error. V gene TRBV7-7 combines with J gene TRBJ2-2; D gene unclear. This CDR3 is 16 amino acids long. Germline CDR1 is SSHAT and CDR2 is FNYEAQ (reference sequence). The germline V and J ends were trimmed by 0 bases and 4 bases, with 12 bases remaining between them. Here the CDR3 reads CASSLAGNSGTGELFF. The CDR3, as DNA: TGTGCCAGCAGCTTAGCGGGGAACTCTGGCACCGGGGAGCTGTTTTTT.